This T cell receptor beta chain was found in a study of metastatic and nonmetastatic thyroid tumors. This clone was counted at least ten times. Its antigen remains unknown. Study outcomes and limitations: TCR beta diversity was reportedly significantly higher in malignant thyroid tumors than benign nodules, in blood and tumor.

With 6 bases clipped from V and 3 bases from J, the junction kept 9 bases outside the gene matches. The CDR3 has 16 amino acids. Per the germline V gene, CDR1 is MNHNS and CDR2 is SASEGT. Per the original methods: The study took CDR3 differences across clinicopathological groups and made a distant-metastasis classifier for papillary thyroid cancer from them. TCRdb reanalyzed the PCR reads via MiXCR. It is TCRdb's table, rather than the study itself, that gives the V and J calls and clone size. The sample carries 30,000 or so clones, 25% recorded once. Thyroid surgery was performed in patients who had received no treatment beforehand.

This chain connects TRBV6-1 to TRBJ1-5, with TRBD1 matching over 9 bases. The receptor was derived from a female donor with papillary thyroid cancer or a benign thyroid nodule (not recorded which). Some clones in this sample may be carry-over from other donors' samples. Sequences were obtained from blood. The CDR3 loop is CASSRAGTGPNQPQHF. The CDR3, as DNA: TGTGCCAGCAGCCGCGCCGGGACAGGGCCCAATCAGCCCCAGCATTTT.